This TCR beta chain was documented in a study of siplizumab effects on memory and regulatory T cells. Germline V lookup: CDR1 MDHEN, CDR2 SYDVKM. V trimming: 4 bases; J trimming: 5 bases; junction bases outside the gene matches: 8. CDR3 size: 14 residues. Profiling relied on immunoSEQ multiplex PCR, and the TCRdb table lists in-frame clones only, not all of them. Among about 100,000 clones, around 90% were seen once, and the ten largest hold 0.15%. The chain is built from TRBV28 and TRBJ2-7; 7 bases agree with TRBD2. The sequenced sample was CD4+ T cells sorted from blood. The source is a human donor in good health. The CDR3, as DNA: TGTGCCAGCAGTTATTCAGGGAGGGTCCACGAGCAGTACTTC. This sequence encodes CASSYSGRVHEQYF.